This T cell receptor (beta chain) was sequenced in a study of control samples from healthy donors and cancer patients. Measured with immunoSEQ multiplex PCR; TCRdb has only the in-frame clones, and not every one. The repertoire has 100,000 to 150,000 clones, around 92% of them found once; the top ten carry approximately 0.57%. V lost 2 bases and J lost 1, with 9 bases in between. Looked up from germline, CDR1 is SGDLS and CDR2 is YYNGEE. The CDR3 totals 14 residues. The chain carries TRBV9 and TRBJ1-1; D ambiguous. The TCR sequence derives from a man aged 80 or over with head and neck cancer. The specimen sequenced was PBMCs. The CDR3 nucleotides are TGTGCCAGCAGCGTGGCACCACAGAACACTGAAGCTTTCTTT. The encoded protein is CASSVAPQNTEAFF.